This passage covers 21 T cell receptor beta chains from one sample sequenced in a study of cytomegalovirus exposure and HLA in healthy donors. The PCR ran on 60 Vbeta and 13 Jbeta primers. This table comes from immunoSEQ multiplex PCR, and its TCRdb copy is limited to in-frame clones, with some not included. The data show tens of thousands of clones, roughly 80% seen once. Source material: PBMCs. The origin of the receptors is a man aged 40-49 years in good health and CMV-seronegative.

This chain links TRBV5-1 with TRBJ1-4; D not certain. The CDR3 has 15 amino acids. Germline values: CDR1 SGHRS, CDR2 YFSETQ. Trimming pared 2 bases from V and 3 bases from J, leaving 11 bases between. The CDR3 sequence: CASSFIGEANEKLFF. The CDR3 nucleotides are TGCGCCAGCAGCTTCATCGGGGAGGCTAATGAAAAACTGTTTTTT.

This chain uses TRBV30 with TRBJ2-3; 7 bases are shared with TRBD1. Germline assignment: CDR1 GTSNPN and CDR2 SVGIG (reference sequence). Trimming removed 5 bases from V and 0 bases from J; junction bases left unmatched: 11. There are 16 residues in the CDR3. CDR3 protein: CAWGTVTLASTDTQYF. CDR3 bases: TGTGCCTGGGGGACAGTCACACTCGCTAGCACAGATACGCAGTATTTT.

This chain's CDR3 is CASTETGANTEAFF. The CDR3 DNA reads as TGTGCCAGCACCGAAACAGGGGCGAACACTGAAGCTTTCTTT. This sequence joins TRBV6-1 and TRBJ1-1; 7 bases map to TRBD1. V lost 7 bases, J lost 1 base, and 6 bases stayed unmatched. Germline V gene lookup returns CDR1 MNHNS and CDR2 SASEGT. CDR3 length equals 14 residues.

A single count supports this clone. The chain couples TRBV5-1 to TRBJ2-2; D call uncertain. Germline lookup yields CDR1 SGHRS and CDR2 YFSETQ. Trimming shortened V by 6 bases and J by 0 bases, and 12 bases separated the two germline ends. This CDR3 is built from 15 residues. The CDR3, as DNA: TGCGCCAGCACCTTCTTCTCTACGAACACCGGGGAGCTGTTTTTT. Amino acids: CASTFFSTNTGELFF.

V is TRBV5-4 and J is TRBJ1-4; 8 bases align to TRBD1. J lost 1 base, V lost 3 bases, and 2 bases had no gene match. Germline-derived CDR1 and CDR2 are SGHNT and YYREEE (reference sequence). CDR3 length equals 15 residues. This CDR3 reads CASSSGTGTNEKLFF. CDR3 nucleotides: TGTGCCAGCAGCTCCGGGACAGGAACTAATGAAAAACTGTTTTTT.

The chain uses TRBV6-6 and TRBJ1-1, with D possibly matching TRBD1 (5 bases). The CDR3 is 13 amino acids. Germline V gene lookup returns CDR1 MNHNY and CDR2 SVGAGI (reference sequence). Trimming took 10 bases from V and 2 from J, leaving 14 bases between them. CDR3 sequence (DNA): TGTGCCATTCGATGGGGCCCTAACACTGAAGCTTTCTTT. Encoded protein: CAIRWGPNTEAFF.

Concerning this clone itself: The junction shows a germline mismatch at one end, possibly a read error. The CDR3 DNA is TGTGCTAGCAGCTTAGAAGGGGCGGCGACCCAGTACTTC. Translation gives CASSLEGAATQYF. The chain has TRBV7-7 and TRBJ2-5; D is possibly TRBD1 (5 bases). Germline CDR1 reads SSHAT; CDR2 reads FNYEAQ (reference sequence). This CDR3 comprises 13 residues.

The chain is built from TRBV9 and TRBJ2-1, with 9 bases aligning to TRBD2. There are 16 residues in the CDR3. Germline V gene sequence: CDR1 SGDLS, CDR2 YYNGEE. V shed 4 bases and J 9 bases; nucleotides not matched to a gene: 14. CDR3 nucleotides: TGTGCCAGCAGCCGCACGCAGGGCGGGGGGGTGCGTGAGCAGTTCTTC. Protein: CASSRTQGGGVREQFF.

The CDR3 spells CASSQDPGTGGYQPQHF. CDR3 nucleotides: TGTGCCAGCAGCCAGGACCCCGGGACAGGGGGATATCAGCCCCAGCATTTT. This chain joins TRBV4-2 and TRBJ1-5, with 11 bases fitting TRBD1. This CDR3 is built from 17 residues. The germline gives CDR1 LGHNA, CDR2 YNFKEQ. The junction had 9 bases not matched to a gene; V was cut back by 3 bases and J by 5 bases.

This chain links TRBV29-1 with TRBJ2-7, with D possibly being TRBD2 (7 bases). Germline CDR1 SQVTM, CDR2 ANQGSEA. This CDR3 is built from 12 residues. Trimming took 2 bases from V and 7 from J, leaving 12 bases between them. CDR3 in amino acids: CSVETGRGEQYF. The CDR3 DNA is TGCAGCGTTGAAACGGGGAGGGGGGAGCAGTACTTC.

The chain couples TRBV6-1 to TRBJ1-2; 8 bases agree with TRBD1. J lost 7 bases, V lost 6 bases, and 7 bases had no gene match. Per the germline V gene, CDR1 is MNHNS and CDR2 is SASEGT. The CDR3 is 13 amino acids. CDR3 nucleotide sequence: TGTGCCAGCAGACCAGGGGGCTCTCCTGGCTACACCTTC. Translating gives CASRPGGSPGYTF.

The genes are TRBV27 and TRBJ2-2; TRBD2 matches 10 bases. Germline CDR1 MNHEY, CDR2 SMNVEV (reference sequence). The ends lost 1 base at V and 0 bases at J; junction bases unmatched: 8. The CDR3 covers 19 residues. DNA of the CDR3: TGTGCCAGCAGTTTATATCGGACTAGCGGCATTACGAACACCGGGGAGCTGTTTTTT. Protein: CASSLYRTSGITNTGELFF.

This clone showed up just a few times. The rearrangement links TRBV9 to TRBJ1-5; perhaps TRBD1 as D (6 bases). The CDR3 has 14 residues. Trimming removed 1 base from V and 5 bases from J, with 10 bases in between. Germline assignment: CDR1 SGDLS and CDR2 YYNGEE. CDR3 bases: TGTGCCAGCAGCGTACGGTCAGGGGATCAGCCCCAGCATTTT. This sequence encodes CASSVRSGDQPQHF.

The rearrangement uses TRBV2 and TRBJ2-2, with 7 bases lining up with TRBD1. The germline V gene encodes CDR1 SNHLY and CDR2 FYNNEI. The J segment lost 7 bases and the V segment lost 6 bases, leaving 8 bases of the junction unmatched. The CDR3 spans 14 residues. The CDR3 loop reads CASRATGVGGELFF. The CDR3 bases are TGTGCCAGCAGGGCTACAGGGGTGGGCGGGGAGCTGTTTTTT.

Only one count was recorded for this clone. The genes are TRBV5-1 and TRBJ1-1; TRBD1 might be the D (6 bases). The CDR3 extends over 18 amino acids. V was cut by 4 bases and J by 0 bases, with 22 bases left in between. Per germline, CDR1 SGHRS and CDR2 YFSETQ. For the CDR3, the DNA is TGCGCCAGCAGCCCGGAGGGGGAGGGTCGCATCATGAACACTGAAGCTTTCTTT. Residues: CASSPEGEGRIMNTEAFF.

This clone was seen more than once but under ten times. The rearrangement joins TRBV7-9 to TRBJ2-1; 7 nucleotides align to TRBD2. V trimming: 0 bases; J trimming: 3 bases; junction bases outside the gene matches: 8. The CDR3 has 17 amino acids. Per germline, CDR1 SEHNR and CDR2 FQNEAQ (reference sequence). In nucleotides, the CDR3 is TGTGCCAGCAGCTTAGCCCGCGGAACTAGCGTCTACAATGAGCAGTTCTTC. Amino acid sequence: CASSLARGTSVYNEQFF.

The chain employs TRBV6-5 and TRBJ2-2; D gene unclear. With 0 bases removed from V and 4 bases from J, the gap between germline ends came to 9 bases. This CDR3 contains 15 residues. Germline V gene data show CDR1 as MNHEY and CDR2 as SVGAGI. The CDR3 bases are TGTGCCAGCAGTTACTCGATACATTCCACCGGGGAGCTGTTTTTT. Translating it yields CASSYSIHSTGELFF.

This CDR3 reads CASSYPSTGVDTEAFF. Here the CDR3 DNA reads TGTGCCAGCAGCTACCCTTCGACAGGGGTGGATACTGAAGCTTTCTTT. The chain combines TRBV6-5 with TRBJ1-1, with 8 positions matching TRBD1. Looked up from germline, CDR1 is MNHEY and CDR2 is SVGAGI. This CDR3 is 16 amino acids long. Losses at the gene ends were 6 bases for V and 5 bases for J; bases not matched to a gene: 14.

There are a few counts of this clone. The rearrangement joins TRBV25-1 to TRBJ1-2; tentative D call: TRBD1 (6 bases). The CDR3 contains 15 residues. CDR1 is MGHDK and CDR2 is SYGVNS in the germline V gene. V gave up 6 bases and J gave up 7 bases, with 21 bases separating them. CDR3 sequence (DNA): TGTGCCAGCAGCCCTCAGGGGCCCAGTCGAGCTGGCTACACCTTC. It encodes CASSPQGPSRAGYTF.

The chain recombines TRBV18 with TRBJ1-4; no definite D call. Germline V lookup: CDR1 KGHSH, CDR2 LQKENI. The CDR3 extends over 14 amino acids. V was pared by 3 bases and J by 5 bases, with 10 bases between. The CDR3, as DNA: TGTGCCAGCTCACCGCGAGGCCCCAATGAAAAACTGTTTTTT. It is translated as CASSPRGPNEKLFF.

The chain carries TRBV2 and TRBJ1-1, with D unclear. Germline CDR1 reads SNHLY; CDR2 reads FYNNEI. The CDR3 contains 14 residues. Trimming cost V 6 bases and J 3 bases, with 14 bases left between them. The CDR3 loop reads CASRVSYGDTEAFF. The CDR3, as DNA: TGTGCCAGCAGGGTCTCATACGGGGACACTGAAGCTTTCTTT.